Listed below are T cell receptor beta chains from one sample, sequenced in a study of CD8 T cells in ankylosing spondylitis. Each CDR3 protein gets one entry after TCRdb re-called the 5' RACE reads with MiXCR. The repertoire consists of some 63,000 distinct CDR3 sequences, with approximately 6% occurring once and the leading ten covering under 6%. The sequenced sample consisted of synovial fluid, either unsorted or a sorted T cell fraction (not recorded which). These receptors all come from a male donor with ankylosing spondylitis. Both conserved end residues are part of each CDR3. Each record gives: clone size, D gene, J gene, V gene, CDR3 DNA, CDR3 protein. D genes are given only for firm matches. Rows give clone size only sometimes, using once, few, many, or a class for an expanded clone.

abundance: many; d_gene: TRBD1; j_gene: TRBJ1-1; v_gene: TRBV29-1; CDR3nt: TGCAGCGCATCGACAGGGTTGAACACTGAAGCTTTCTTT; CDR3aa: CSASTGLNTEAFF
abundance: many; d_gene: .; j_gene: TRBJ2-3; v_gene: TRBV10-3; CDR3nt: TGTGCCTCCCAGGTGGGGGGTCTCACAGATACGCAGTATTTT; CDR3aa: CASQVGGLTDTQYF
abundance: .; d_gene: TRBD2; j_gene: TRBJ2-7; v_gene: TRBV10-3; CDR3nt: TGTGCCATCAAGCCGGGACTAGCGGGAGCGGAGCAGTACTTC; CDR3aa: CAIKPGLAGAEQYF
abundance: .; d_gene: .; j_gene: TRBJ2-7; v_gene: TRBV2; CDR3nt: TGTGCCAGCAGTGTAGGTCCTCTAAGGAGCATACCAAGACCCTACGAGCAGTACTTC; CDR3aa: CASSVGPLRSIPRPYEQYF
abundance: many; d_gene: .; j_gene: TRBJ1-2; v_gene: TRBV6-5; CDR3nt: TGTGCCAGCAGGTATTCGGGAAACTATGGCTACACCTTC; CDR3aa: CASRYSGNYGYTF
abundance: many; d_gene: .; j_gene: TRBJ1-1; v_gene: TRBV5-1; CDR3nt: TGCGCCAGCAGCTCAGGGGACGGCTTTGTCAACACTGAAGCTTTCTTT; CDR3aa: CASSSGDGFVNTEAFF
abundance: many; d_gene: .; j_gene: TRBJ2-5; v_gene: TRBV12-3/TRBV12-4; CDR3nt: TGTGCCAGCAGTGCCCCCTGGACGCAACAAGAGACCCAGTACTTC; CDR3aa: CASSAPWTQQETQYF
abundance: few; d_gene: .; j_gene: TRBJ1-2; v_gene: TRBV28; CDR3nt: TGTGCCAGCATAGGACAAACTTTACACTATGGCTACACCTTC; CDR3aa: CASIGQTLHYGYTF
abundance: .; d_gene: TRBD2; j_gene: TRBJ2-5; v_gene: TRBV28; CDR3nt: TGTGCCAGCCTCGGATCCCTGGGTAGCGGGAGTAGATTCCAAGAGACCCAGTACTTC; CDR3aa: CASLGSLGSGSRFQETQYF
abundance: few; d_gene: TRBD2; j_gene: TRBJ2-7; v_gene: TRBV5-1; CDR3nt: TGCGCCAGCAGCCAGCTAGCGGGAGACGACGAGCAGTACTTC; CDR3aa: CASSQLAGDDEQYF
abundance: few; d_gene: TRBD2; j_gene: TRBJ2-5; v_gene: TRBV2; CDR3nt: TGTGCCAGCAGTGAAGCGAGGGGCGGGAGGGTTTCGGAGACCCAGTACTTC; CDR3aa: CASSEARGGRVSETQYF
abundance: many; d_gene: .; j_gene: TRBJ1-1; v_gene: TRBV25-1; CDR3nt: TGTGCCAGCAGTGTTCAAGGGCACACTGAAGCTTTCTTT; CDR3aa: CASSVQGHTEAFF
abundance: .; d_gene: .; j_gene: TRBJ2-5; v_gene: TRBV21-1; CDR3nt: TGTGCCAGCAGCAAGGGAGAAGAGACCCAGTACTTC; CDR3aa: CASSKGEETQYF
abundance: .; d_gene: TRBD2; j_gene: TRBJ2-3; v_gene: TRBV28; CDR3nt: TGTGCCAGCAAGGTGGGCGGGAGGGCTTCGGGCACAGATACGCAGTATTTT; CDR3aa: CASKVGGRASGTDTQYF
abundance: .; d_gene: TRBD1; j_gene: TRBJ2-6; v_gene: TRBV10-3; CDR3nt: TGTGCACCCCGGACAGGGTGGAGTGTGGACTCTGGGGCCAACGTCCTGACTTTC; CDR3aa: CAPRTGWSVDSGANVLTF
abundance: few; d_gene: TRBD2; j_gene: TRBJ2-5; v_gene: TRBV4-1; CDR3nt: TGCGCCAGCAGCCAACCCGGGGGGGCCGGGAGTCGAGAGACCCAGTACTTC; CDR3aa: CASSQPGGAGSRETQYF
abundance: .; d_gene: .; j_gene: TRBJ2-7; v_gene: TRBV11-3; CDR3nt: TGTGCCAGCAGCGTAGCAGGGCGGCGGGCCTACGAGCAGTACTTC; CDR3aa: CASSVAGRRAYEQYF